The sequence of this TCR beta chain was determined in a study of T cell repertoires in cytomegalovirus infection. The length of the CDR3 is 15 residues. CDR1 LGHDT and CDR2 YNNKEL come from the germline V gene (reference sequence). V was pared by 4 bases and J by 5 bases, with 5 bases of the junction left unmatched. TCRdb re-derived calls from the reads in MiXCR, one entry per CDR3 protein. The sample records nearly 700,000 distinct CDR3 sequences, around a third being singletons. About this clonotype itself: Its antigen is not identified.

This sample comprised cultured PBMCs, obtained from culture after CMV antigen stimulation. This sequence originates from a human donor in good health (CMV status not recorded). Some clones in this sample may be carry-over from other donors' samples. The V and J genes are TRBV3-1 and TRBJ2-5, with 12 bases that match TRBD1. CDR3 sequence: CASSPRDRGPETQYF. The CDR3 DNA is TGTGCCAGCAGCCCCCGGGACAGGGGGCCCGAGACCCAGTACTTC.